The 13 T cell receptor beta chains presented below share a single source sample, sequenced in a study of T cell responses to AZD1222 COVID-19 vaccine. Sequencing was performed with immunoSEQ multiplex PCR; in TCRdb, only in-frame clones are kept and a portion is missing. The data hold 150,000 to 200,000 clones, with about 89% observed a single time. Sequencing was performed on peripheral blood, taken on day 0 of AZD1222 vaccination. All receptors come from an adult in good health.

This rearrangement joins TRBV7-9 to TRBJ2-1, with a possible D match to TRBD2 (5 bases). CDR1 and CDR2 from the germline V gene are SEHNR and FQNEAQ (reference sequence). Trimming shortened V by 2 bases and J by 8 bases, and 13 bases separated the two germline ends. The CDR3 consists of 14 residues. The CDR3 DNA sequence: TGTGCCAGCAGCTTAAGCAGGCCGCGGGATGAGCAGTTCTTC. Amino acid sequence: CASSLSRPRDEQFF.

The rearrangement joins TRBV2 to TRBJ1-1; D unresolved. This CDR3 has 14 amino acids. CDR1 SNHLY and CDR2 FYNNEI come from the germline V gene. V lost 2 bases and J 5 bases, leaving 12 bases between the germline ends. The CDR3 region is CASSEIGGKTEAFF. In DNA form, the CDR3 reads TGTGCCAGCAGTGAAATAGGAGGGAAAACTGAAGCTTTCTTT. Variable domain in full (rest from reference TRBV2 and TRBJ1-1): EPEVTQTPSHQVTQMGQEVILRCVPISNHLYFYWYRQILGQKVEFLVSFYNNEISEKSEIFDDQFSVERPDGSNFTLKIRSTKLEDSAMYFCASSEIGGKTEAFFGQGTRLTVV.

The CDR3 region has the DNA TGTGCCAGCAGTCTTACGACAGGGGGCAATGATTCACCCCTCCACTTT. It specifies CASSLTTGGNDSPLHF. The rearrangement uses TRBV6-6 and TRBJ1-6; 10 positions agree with TRBD1. V lost 5 bases and J lost 8; bases outside the gene matches: 9. The CDR3 spans 16 residues. Per germline, CDR1 MNHNY and CDR2 SVGAGI (reference sequence).

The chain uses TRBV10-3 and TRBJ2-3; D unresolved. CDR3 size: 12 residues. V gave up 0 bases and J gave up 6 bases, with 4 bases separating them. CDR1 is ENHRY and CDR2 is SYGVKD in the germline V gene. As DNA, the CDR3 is TGTGCCATCAGTGAGTCGGGGGATACGCAGTATTTT. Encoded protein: CAISESGDTQYF.

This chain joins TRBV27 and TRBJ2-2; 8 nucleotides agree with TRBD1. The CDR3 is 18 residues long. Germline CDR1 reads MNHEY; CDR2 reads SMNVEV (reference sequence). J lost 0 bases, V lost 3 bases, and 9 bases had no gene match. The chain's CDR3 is CASSFTPDRGPNTGELFF. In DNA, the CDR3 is TGTGCCAGCAGTTTCACGCCTGACAGGGGACCGAACACCGGGGAGCTGTTTTTT.

CDR3 DNA sequence: TGTGCCAGCAGCTTGGACAGCTCTGGGGCCAACGTCCTGACTTTC. It yields the protein CASSLDSSGANVLTF. The chain employs TRBV5-4 and TRBJ2-6; no definite D call. In germline, CDR1 is SGHNT, CDR2 YYREEE (reference sequence). The CDR3 consists of 15 residues. The V end lost 0 bases, the J end lost 0 bases, and 4 bases lay between the germline ends.

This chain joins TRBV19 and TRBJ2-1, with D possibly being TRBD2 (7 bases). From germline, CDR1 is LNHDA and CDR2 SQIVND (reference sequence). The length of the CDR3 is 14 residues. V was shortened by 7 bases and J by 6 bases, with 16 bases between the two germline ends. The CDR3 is CASTDRGGGNEQFF. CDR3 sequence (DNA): TGTGCCAGTACCGACCGAGGGGGGGGCAATGAGCAGTTCTTC.

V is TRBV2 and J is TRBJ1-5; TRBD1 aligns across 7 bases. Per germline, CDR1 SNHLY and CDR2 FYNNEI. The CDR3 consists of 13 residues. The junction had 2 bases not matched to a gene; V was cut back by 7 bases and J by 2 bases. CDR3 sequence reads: CASTGQGNQPQHF. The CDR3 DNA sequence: TGTGCCAGCACAGGACAGGGCAATCAGCCCCAGCATTTT.

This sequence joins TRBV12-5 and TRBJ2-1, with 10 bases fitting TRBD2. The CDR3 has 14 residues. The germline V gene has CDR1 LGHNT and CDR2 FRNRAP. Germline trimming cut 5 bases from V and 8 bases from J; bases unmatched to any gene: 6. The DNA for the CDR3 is TGTGCTAGTGGTATAGCGGGGGGTGGGCATGAGCAGTTCTTC. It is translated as CASGIAGGGHEQFF.

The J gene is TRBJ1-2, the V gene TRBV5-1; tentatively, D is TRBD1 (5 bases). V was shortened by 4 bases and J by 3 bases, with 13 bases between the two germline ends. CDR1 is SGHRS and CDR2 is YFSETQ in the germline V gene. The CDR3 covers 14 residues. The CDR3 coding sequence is TGCGCCAGCAGCCCGGTCGGGGCTGACTATGGCTACACCTTC. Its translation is CASSPVGADYGYTF.

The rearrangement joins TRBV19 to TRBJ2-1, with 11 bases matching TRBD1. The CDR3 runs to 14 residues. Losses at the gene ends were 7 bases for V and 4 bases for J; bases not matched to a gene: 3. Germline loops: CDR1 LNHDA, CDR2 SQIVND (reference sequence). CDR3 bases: TGTGCCAGTAAGGGGACAGGGGGTTACAATGAGCAGTTCTTC. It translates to CASKGTGGYNEQFF. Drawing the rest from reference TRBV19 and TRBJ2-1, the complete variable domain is DGGITQSPKYLFRKEGQNVTLSCEQNLNHDAMYWYRQDPGQGLRLIYYSQIVNDFQKGDIAEGYSVSREKKESFPLTVTSAQKNPTAFYLCASKGTGGYNEQFFGPGTRLTVL.

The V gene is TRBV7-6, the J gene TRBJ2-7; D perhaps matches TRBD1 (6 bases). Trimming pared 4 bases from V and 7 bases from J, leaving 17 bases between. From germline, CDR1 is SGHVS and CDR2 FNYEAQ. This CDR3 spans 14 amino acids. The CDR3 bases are TGTGCCAGCAGCTCTGAGAGCAGGGGAGTTGAGCAGTACGTC. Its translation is CASSSESRGVEQYV.

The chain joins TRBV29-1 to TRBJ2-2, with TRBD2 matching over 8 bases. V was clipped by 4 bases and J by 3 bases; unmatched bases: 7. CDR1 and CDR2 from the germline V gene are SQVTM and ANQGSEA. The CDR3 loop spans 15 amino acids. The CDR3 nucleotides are TGCAGCGTTGGGCTAGCGGGCCCCTACACCGGGGAGCTGTTTTTT. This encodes CSVGLAGPYTGELFF.